Following are 18 T cell receptor beta chains from one sample sequenced in a study of blood T cell repertoires in COVID-19. This table comes from immunoSEQ multiplex PCR, and its TCRdb copy is limited to in-frame clones, with some not included. Of 53,000 or so clones in the sample, 70% to 80% are singletons; the top ten hold around 3.2%. The specimen sequenced was peripheral blood. The receptors stem from a man aged 55 to 70 with acute or convalescent COVID-19.

The chain carries TRBV6-5 and TRBJ1-2; 7 bases are a match to TRBD1. Germline CDR1 reads MNHEY; CDR2 reads SVGAGI. The CDR3 has 15 residues. V was clipped by 4 bases and J by 0 bases; unmatched bases: 5. CDR3 in amino acids: CASSLQGTSNYGYTF. CDR3 DNA: TGTGCCAGCAGTTTACAGGGGACCTCTAACTATGGCTACACCTTC.

V gene TRBV5-5 combines with J gene TRBJ1-1; 7 bases are shared with TRBD1. The CDR3 contains 14 residues. With 4 bases clipped from V and 2 bases from J, the junction kept 5 bases outside the gene matches. Germline loops: CDR1 SGHKS, CDR2 YYEKEE (reference sequence). The CDR3, as DNA: TGTGCCAGCAGCCCCGGGACAGCAAACACTGAAGCTTTCTTT. Protein sequence: CASSPGTANTEAFF.

V usage is TRBV19 and J usage is TRBJ2-1, with 8 bases identical to TRBD2. The CDR3 consists of 17 residues. The V gene's germline CDR1 is LNHDA and CDR2 SQIVND (reference sequence). The trim removed 2 bases at V and 13 bases at J, leaving 19 bases unmatched. CDR3 sequence reads: CASSITSKVVAGNNQFF. In DNA, the CDR3 is TGTGCCAGTAGTATAACCTCCAAAGTGGTAGCGGGAAACAATCAGTTCTTC.

V gene TRBV29-1 combines with J gene TRBJ2-1, with a tentative D call TRBD1 (5 bases). The CDR3 extends over 14 amino acids. CDR1 and CDR2 from the germline V gene are SQVTM and ANQGSEA. The V end was cut by 6 bases, the J end by 2 bases, with 14 bases between. In DNA, the CDR3 is TGCAGCGTCGCCCCAGGGATGACCTACAATGAGCAGTTCTTC. It encodes CSVAPGMTYNEQFF.

The chain combines TRBV6-5 with TRBJ1-6, with D uncertain. CDR1 and CDR2 (germline): MNHEY, SVGAGI. This CDR3 contains 12 residues. Trimming shortened V by 8 bases and J by 13 bases, and 15 bases separated the two germline ends. The CDR3 spells CASRWPTNPLHF. The CDR3, as DNA: TGTGCCAGCCGCTGGCCCACTAATCCCCTCCACTTT.

This sequence joins TRBV14 and TRBJ2-1; 8 bases line up with TRBD2. The CDR3 contains 16 residues. With V trimmed by 0 bases and J by 8 bases, 9 bases remained unmatched. CDR1 is SGHDN and CDR2 is FVKESK in the germline V gene. The CDR3 sequence: CASSQEFGRASDEQFF. CDR3 DNA: TGTGCCAGCAGCCAAGAATTCGGGAGGGCTTCCGATGAGCAGTTCTTC.

This clone was counted between two and nine times. CDR3 amino acids: CASSQATSGYEQYF. The CDR3 nucleotides are TGTGCCAGCAGCCAAGCGACTAGCGGATACGAGCAGTACTTC. The chain joins TRBV4-2 to TRBJ2-7, with TRBD2 identical over 9 bases. CDR3 length: 14 residues. Germline loops: CDR1 LGHNA, CDR2 YNFKEQ. The V segment lost 1 base and the J segment 4 bases; nucleotides outside the gene matches: 2.

This chain uses TRBV7-2 with TRBJ2-7, with TRBD2 identical over 7 bases. Germline CDR1 and CDR2: SGHTA and FQGNSA. V trimming: 3 bases; J trimming: 2 bases; junction bases outside the gene matches: 13. The CDR3 covers 17 residues. CDR3 region: CASSLSHSSGDPYEQYF. In DNA, the CDR3 is TGTGCCAGCAGCTTGAGCCACTCTAGCGGAGACCCCTACGAGCAGTACTTC.

V usage is TRBV27 and J usage is TRBJ2-6, with 7 nucleotides matching TRBD1. Germline V gene data show CDR1 as MNHEY and CDR2 as SMNVEV (reference sequence). The CDR3 is 19 residues long. J lost 0 bases, V lost 2 bases, and 10 bases had no gene match. The CDR3 protein is CASSLAYRGGGSGANVLTF. CDR3 DNA sequence: TGTGCCAGCAGTTTAGCCTACAGGGGTGGAGGCTCTGGGGCCAACGTCCTGACTTTC.

V usage is TRBV7-9 and J usage is TRBJ1-2, with D possibly matching TRBD1 (5 bases). Germline lookup yields CDR1 SEHNR and CDR2 FQNEAQ (reference sequence). Trimming left V 1 base short and J 10 bases short, with 10 bases between. This CDR3 spans 12 amino acids. The CDR3 is CASSLGEGNYTF. CDR3 bases: TGTGCCAGCAGCTTAGGGGAGGGGAACTACACCTTC.

The CDR3 nucleotides read TGTGCCAGTAGTACTACTCGACAGGGGGCGCTTTACGGTGCGGAGACCCAGTACTTC. It yields the protein CASSTTRQGALYGAETQYF. The chain links TRBV19 to TRBJ2-5; 10 nucleotides line up with TRBD1. The germline gives CDR1 LNHDA, CDR2 SQIVND (reference sequence). V was clipped by 4 bases and J by 5 bases; unmatched bases: 19. The CDR3 has 19 amino acids.

The chain employs TRBV19 and TRBJ2-7, with D uncertain. CDR1 and CDR2 (germline): LNHDA, SQIVND (reference sequence). V gave up 3 bases and J gave up 7 bases, with 16 bases separating them. This CDR3 is 14 amino acids long. CDR3 nucleotides: TGTGCCAGTAGTATGGGTACCGGGTTGAGGGAGCAGTACTTC. It encodes CASSMGTGLREQYF. The variable domain in full, completed from reference TRBV19 and TRBJ2-7, reads DGGITQSPKYLFRKEGQNVTLSCEQNLNHDAMYWYRQDPGQGLRLIYYSQIVNDFQKGDIAEGYSVSREKKESFPLTVTSAQKNPTAFYLCASSMGTGLREQYFGPGTRLTVT.

The V call is TRBV5-6, the J call TRBJ2-1, with 8 bases fitting TRBD2. The CDR3 extends over 15 amino acids. The germline gives CDR1 SGHDT, CDR2 YYEEEE. V shed 4 bases and J 6 bases; nucleotides not matched to a gene: 9. This CDR3 reads CASSTLAGGVNEQFF. For the CDR3, the DNA is TGTGCCAGCAGCACTCTAGCGGGCGGGGTCAATGAGCAGTTCTTC. The complete variable domain, with remaining parts taken from reference TRBV5-6 and TRBJ2-1, reads DAGVTQSPTHLIKTRGQQVTLRCSPKSGHDTVSWYQQALGQGPQFIFQYYEEEERQRGNFPDRFSGHQFPNYSSELNVNALLLGDSALYLCASSTLAGGVNEQFFGPGTRLTVL.

V usage is TRBV12-5 and J usage is TRBJ2-2; 9 bases line up with TRBD1. CDR1 LGHNT and CDR2 FRNRAP come from the germline V gene. The trim removed 7 bases at V and 4 bases at J, leaving 4 bases unmatched. CDR3 length equals 14 residues. The DNA of the CDR3 is TGTGCTAGTGCCCAGACAGGGGGCACCGGGGAGCTGTTTTTT. It is translated as CASAQTGGTGELFF.

V gene TRBV5-1 combines with J gene TRBJ2-3; TRBD1 is a possible D gene (5 bases). The CDR3 is made up of 14 amino acids. Germline values: CDR1 SGHRS, CDR2 YFSETQ. Between the trimmed V and J ends, which lost 2 bases and 6 bases, there was a span of 13 bases. CDR3 sequence: CASSFDQGSDTQYF. In nucleotides, the CDR3 is TGCGCCAGCAGCTTTGATCAGGGCTCGGATACGCAGTATTTT. The variable domain in full, with the rest retrieved from reference TRBV5-1 and TRBJ2-3, is KAGVTQTPRYLIKTRGQQVTLSCSPISGHRSVSWYQQTPGQGLQFLFEYFSETQRNKGNFPGRFSGRQFSNSRSEMNVSTLELGDSALYLCASSFDQGSDTQYFGPGTRLTVL.

V usage is TRBV28 and J usage is TRBJ1-4, with D unclear. CDR1 is MDHEN and CDR2 is SYDVKM in the germline V gene. The CDR3 totals 14 residues. V was shortened by 2 bases and J by 8 bases, with 12 bases between the two germline ends. CDR3: CASSLGGNGEKLFF. CDR3 nucleotides: TGTGCCAGCAGTTTAGGAGGGAATGGAGAAAAACTGTTTTTT.

This chain uses TRBV12-3 or TRBV12-4 with TRBJ1-5; the D gene is possibly TRBD1 (6 bases). V lost 4 bases to trimming and J lost 5 bases, with 9 bases between them. The CDR3 length is 13 residues. Here the CDR3 DNA reads TGTGCCAGCAGTTGGGGGCAGTATCAGCCCCAGCATTTT. Translation: CASSWGQYQPQHF.

The gene calls are TRBV28 and TRBJ2-3; a weak D match, TRBD2 (5 bases). The V gene's germline CDR1 is MDHEN and CDR2 SYDVKM. With 5 bases removed from V and 1 base from J, the gap between germline ends came to 13 bases. This CDR3 has 15 residues. CDR3 DNA: TGTGCCAGCAGTCCTCCGGGTAGCGGCACAGATACGCAGTATTTT. It translates to CASSPPGSGTDTQYF.